This T cell receptor beta chain was recorded in a study of tumor and adjacent non-tumor tissue in lung cancer. Study-wide context: Each sample yielded about 4.17 million productive TCRbeta reads on average.

Germline-derived CDR1 and CDR2 are MGHRA and YSYEKL. CDR3 size: 14 residues. Trimming took 0 bases from V and 5 from J, leaving 8 bases between them. Three rounds of nested PCR, following a modified ARM-PCR protocol, produced the TCRbeta library. TCRdb redid the calling of the multiplex PCR reads with MiXCR, one entry per CDR3 protein. Of over 60,000 distinct CDR3 sequences listed, about 80% are singletons. Study-wide results and caveats: Tumor repertoires had a smaller top 100 clone share than normal lung. Significantly higher TCR diversity was found in tumor than normal lung.

This sample's RNA came from whole unsorted tissue. As regards this clonotype: What it binds is not known.

This clonotype originated in a man in his 60s with non-small cell lung cancer. Sequencing was carried out using lung tumor tissue. The V gene is TRBV4-1, the J gene TRBJ2-1; D is undetermined. The CDR3 is CASSQERIHNEQFF. CDR3 sequence (DNA): TGCGCCAGCAGCCAAGAACGCATCCACAATGAGCAGTTCTTC.